This T cell receptor (beta chain) was captured in a study of T cell responses to AZD1222 COVID-19 vaccine. Overall study context: Pooling was applied to second doses at about 4 or about 12 weeks.

Here immunoSEQ multiplex PCR was the method, and the copy in TCRdb shows in-frame clones only, minus some. The sample has some 130,000 clones; 80% to 90% are singletons. Regarding this clone: Its antigen is unidentified.

Overall study findings and caveats: A mostly white British donor set with more females was recruited, and clonal diversity was possibly underestimated. Once two AZD1222 doses were given, Spike-specific TCR breadth and depth went up.

This CDR3 is built from 15 residues. With V trimmed by 0 bases and J by 8 bases, 7 bases remained unmatched. Germline V gene sequence: CDR1 LNHDA, CDR2 SQIVND (reference sequence). The sequence came from an adult in good health. Sequenced material: peripheral blood, taken on day 0 of AZD1222 vaccination. The V gene is TRBV19, the J gene TRBJ1-2; 9 bases fit TRBD1. This CDR3 is CASSIEGQGPGGYTF. The CDR3 DNA follows: TGTGCCAGTAGTATAGAGGGACAGGGACCGGGCGGCTACACCTTC. The entire variable domain, with the rest obtained from reference TRBV19 and TRBJ1-2, is as follows: DGGITQSPKYLFRKEGQNVTLSCEQNLNHDAMYWYRQDPGQGLRLIYYSQIVNDFQKGDIAEGYSVSREKKESFPLTVTSAQKNPTAFYLCASSIEGQGPGGYTFGSGTRLTVV.